A single T cell receptor beta chain is shown here with its context. Its antigen is unknown. It has no much larger one-base neighbor in the sample; base qualities were not kept. Each collaborating institution followed its own protocols to collect whole blood in K2EDTA tubes. For TCRbeta analysis, collaborators shipped samples as frozen whole blood, isolated PBMCs, or DNA extracted from either of those sample types. TCRbeta CDR3 regions were amplified from genomic DNA using the immunoSEQ Assay, a bias-controlled multiplex PCR. Under the source paper's analysis protocol: The number of nucleated cells in each sample was estimated by amplification of reference gene primers within the assay. Sequence reads were collapsed and filtered to measure the absolute abundance of every unique TCRbeta CDR3 rearrangement. Productive Simpson clonality was computed per sample as the square root of Simpson's diversity index over productive rearrangements. TCRdb re-hosts the immuneACCESS table, in-frame sequences only. Its copies lack some clones; in the studies checked, an unresolved V gene accounts for under half of them, and the cause for the rest is not known. Clone size and the V and J calls come from that table; the DNA yielded D and trimming. Within this sample are over 120,000 clones, with about 92% of them counted one time only. The biggest ten clones account for 1.5% to 2% of the sample.

The record originates from a study of blood T cell repertoires in COVID-19 (dated by TCRdb to the early 2020s). As for the study more broadly: The collaborator samples originated in the United States, Italy and Spain and spanned the acute and convalescent phases of COVID-19. The samples were drawn from the first 160 participants of the ongoing ImmuneRACE study and from 950 to 1,500 subjects provided by 6 global collaborators. Sample metadata almost always included a de-identified subject ID, COVID-19 status, age in years and sex. The material from the prospective study consisted of cDNA or gDNA derived from T cells, B-cell-depleted T cells, or PBMCs. Deeply sampled blood TCRbeta repertoires from subjects exposed to, actively infected with, or recovered from COVID-19 were included in the dataset. Where available, HLA class I and class II types were taken from metadata supplied by the sample provider and were not determined by assay-based typing. The repertoires were released in a freely available public database meant as a resource for research on the immune response to SARS-CoV-2. The paper's findings and limits, for the study overall: The quantity of clinical and demographic metadata differed by source and by participant and was supplied without curation.

The CDR3, from cysteine to phenylalanine, totals 16 residues. Only CDR3 DNA is held: 48 bases, read in frame from base 1. Trimming removed 4 bases from V and 0 bases from J, leaving 16 bases between the germline ends. CDR1 and CDR2, looked up from the germline V gene, are MGHRA and YSYEKL. This receptor chain uses TRBV4-1 and TRBJ2-7; perhaps TRBD1 is the D gene, with 6 bases matching. The sequencing sample was made of peripheral blood. The TCR comes from a human donor in a cohort sampled during active COVID-19. The encoded CDR3 is CASSPQQGPRSYEQYF. The DNA is as follows: TGCGCCAGCAGCCCCCAGCAGGGGCCCCGCTCCTACGAGCAGTACTTC.